This T cell receptor beta chain was captured in a study of CD8 T cells in ankylosing spondylitis. Broader study findings: What seemed typical of ankylosing spondylitis blood was a TCR beta motif built from roughly eight highly homologous variants. Peripheral blood samples showed relatively rare disease-linked clones, and these clones were CD8+. Earlier literature documents some of the motif variants in reactive arthritis synovial fluid and blood.

Preparation of TCR beta libraries was done by quantitative 5'-RACE with molecular barcodes. Each CDR3 protein is one row after TCRdb ran MiXCR on the 5' RACE reads. The data show 300,000 to 350,000 distinct CDR3 sequences, around 21% seen once. This clonotype turned up a few times. Its antigen is unidentified. The CDR3 length is 17 residues. Trimming cost V 4 bases and J 0 bases; bases outside gene matches: 10. Germline V gene lookup returns CDR1 SGDLS and CDR2 YYNGEE. The sequenced sample consisted of blood, either unsorted or a sorted T cell fraction (not recorded which). This TCR came from a female donor with ankylosing spondylitis or in good health (not recorded which). The genes are TRBV9 and TRBJ2-1, with 7 bases aligning to TRBD2. CDR3 residues: CASSPRGDFSSYNEQFF. The CDR3 region has the DNA TGTGCCAGCAGCCCCCGGGGGGATTTCAGCTCCTACAATGAGCAGTTCTTC.